The rows below give T cell receptor beta chains drawn from one sample of a study of CD8+CD57+ T cells in acquired aplastic anemia. In TCRdb, the reads were re-called with MiXCR into one record per CDR3 protein. The sample has 150,000 to 160,000 distinct CDR3 sequences, approximately 52% seen once. Source material: sorted CD4+, CD8+, or CD8+CD57+ T cells (not recorded which) from PBMCs. The source of these receptors is a human donor with aplastic anemia. Each CDR3 is given with its conserved first and last residue.

j_call | v_call | cdr3_aa
TRBJ1-1 | TRBV2 | CASSSLRTGVEAFF
TRBJ2-3 | TRBV20-1 | CSAISEVTQYF
TRBJ2-3 | TRBV9 | CASSSGQTDTQYF
TRBJ1-1 | TRBV10-3 | CAISESTRDRATEAFF
TRBJ2-7 | TRBV9 | CASSVGTGVYEQYF
TRBJ1-1 | TRBV5-6 | CASSFVTEAFF
TRBJ1-2 | TRBV2 | CASSQMGAGVYGYTF
TRBJ2-6 | TRBV16 | CASSHVGQLSGANVLTF
TRBJ2-7 | TRBV5-1 | CASSDPGESDYEQYF
TRBJ2-7 | TRBV4-1 | CASSQDDRGPAYEQYF
TRBJ1-6 | TRBV7-6 | CASSLGENSPLHF
TRBJ2-3 | TRBV10-3 | CAISESGTGVDTQYF
TRBJ1-6 | TRBV20-1 | CSAREITGPNLYNSPLHF
TRBJ1-2 | TRBV7-9 | CASSLDVVLGYTF
TRBJ1-5 | TRBV2 | CASSGQNNQPQHF
TRBJ2-7 | TRBV10-3 | CAISESNSPGQYF
TRBJ1-3 | TRBV20-1 | CSARTEGGNTIYF
TRBJ2-7 | TRBV7-7 | CASRTPGGSYEQYF
TRBJ2-2 | TRBV14 | CASSQSGVGELFF
TRBJ1-4 | TRBV5-1 | CASSLTGRFTPLEKLFF
TRBJ2-4 | TRBV12-3/TRBV12-4 | CASRGGGRENIQYF
TRBJ2-7 | TRBV29-1 | CSVGGRGPTYEQYF
TRBJ2-3 | TRBV7-6 | CASSLGRGETTDTQYF
TRBJ2-7 | TRBV6-4 | CASSEAVSYEQYF
TRBJ2-5 | TRBV20-1 | CSARGGVRWQETLYF
TRBJ2-5 | TRBV20-1 | CSATGTSDETQYF
TRBJ2-7 | TRBV29-1 | CNVEEGLAHHEQYF
TRBJ2-2 | TRBV9 | CASSVSGGAKTGELFF
TRBJ1-1 | TRBV2 | CASKLQLSGGQAEAFF
TRBJ1-1 | TRBV6-5 | CASSYPEGTEAFF
TRBJ1-2 | TRBV10-1 | CASSESMPGTGGRYTF
TRBJ1-2 | TRBV6-5 | CASSSRVSGYTF
TRBJ1-1 | TRBV24-1 | CATSDPGYTEAFF
TRBJ2-3 | TRBV18 | CASSPPDSGPTDTQYF
TRBJ2-7 | TRBV6-1 | CASSRGNEQYF
TRBJ1-6 | TRBV10-3 | CAMSGTAWGSPLHF
TRBJ2-2 | TRBV6-5 | CASSYSPTGELFF
TRBJ2-7 | TRBV11-2 | CASSPRTGVNEQYF
TRBJ2-7 | TRBV5-8 | CASSSREVDYEQYF
TRBJ1-1 | TRBV2 | CASSVDGVEAFF
TRBJ1-1 | TRBV28 | CASLSDWVGSEAFF
TRBJ1-2 | TRBV24-1 | CATQDPLANYGYTF
TRBJ2-1 | TRBV15 | CATNPRSGAYNEQFF
TRBJ2-7 | TRBV7-9 | CASSRAGEQYF
TRBJ1-1 | TRBV9 | CASSHSGGDGGTEAFF
TRBJ1-2 | TRBV10-3 | CAISAYESNYGYTF
TRBJ1-1 | TRBV2 | CASAGPEAFF
TRBJ2-7 | TRBV29-1 | CSVKGGNSYEQYF
TRBJ2-7 | TRBV4-1 | CASSQEWGRSYEQYF
TRBJ2-5 | TRBV10-3 | CAIWGGQQDGTQYF
TRBJ2-5 | TRBV7-3 | CASSLAGEGTQYF
TRBJ2-1 | TRBV6-2/TRBV6-3 | CASSYRASGGSPYNEQLF